This T cell receptor (beta chain) was captured in a study of T cells in Graves' hyperthyroidism and ophthalmopathy. Turning to the study itself: Blood was drawn when the patient was first diagnosed and still untreated.

This CDR3 is 15 amino acids long. Trimming at V came to 3 bases and at J to 1 base, leaving 4 bases not matched to a gene. Germline V gene lookup returns CDR1 SGHRS and CDR2 YFSETQ. Regarding the study as a whole: A 13 V-J model separated ophthalmopathy from stable hyperthyroidism. Blood also held most thyroid clonotypes expanded beyond 0.001.

This clonotype was found many times. Its target is not known. The TCR beta CDR3 regions underwent amplification using RNA transcripts as the source. First-round RT-PCR targeting the TCR CDR3 was performed with the HTBI primer set. TCRdb reanalysed the multiplex PCR reads using MiXCR and keeps one entry per CDR3 protein. This table holds hundreds of thousands of distinct CDR3 sequences, about 14% found once. The TCR comes from a woman aged 45-65 years with Graves' ophthalmopathy. The rearrangement uses TRBV5-1 and TRBJ2-7, with TRBD1 identical over 10 bases. Sequenced: blood. The CDR3 DNA sequence: TGCGCCAGCAGCTCGGACAGGGGGGTATCCTACGAGCAGTACTTC. Translating it yields CASSSDRGVSYEQYF.